This T cell receptor (beta chain) is drawn from a study of blood T cell repertoires in COVID-19. This clone occurred once. The ends lost 0 bases at V and 4 bases at J; junction bases unmatched: 3. CDR1 is MNHNS, CDR2 SASEGT, per germline. The CDR3 contains 16 residues. Here immunoSEQ multiplex PCR was the method, and the copy in TCRdb shows in-frame clones only, minus some. The table lists 150,000 to 180,000 clones, around 79% of them singletons. The specimen sequenced was peripheral blood. V gene TRBV6-1 combines with J gene TRBJ1-2, with 12 bases identical to TRBD1. This receptor was identified in a man older than 75 with acute or convalescent COVID-19. The CDR3 loop reads CASSEAGTGGGYGYTF. DNA for the CDR3: TGTGCCAGCAGTGAAGCGGGGACAGGGGGCGGCTATGGCTACACCTTC.